Following are 27 T cell receptor beta chains from one sample sequenced in a study of shared clonotypes between healthy human individuals. Sequencing was performed with immunoSEQ multiplex PCR; in TCRdb, only in-frame clones are kept and a portion is missing. The sample lists more than 2 million clones; approximately 94% were seen once. The naive CD8 subset, CD45RO-negative cells positively selected for CCR7, excluded terminally differentiated effector memory CD45RA+ cells. Sequencing was done on a sample of naive CD8+ T cells sorted from blood. The source of these receptors is a young man in good health.

The rearrangement uses TRBV4-1 and TRBJ2-7; tentative D call: TRBD1 (6 bases). Trimming took off 1 base at V and 9 bases at J, with 22 bases between the two ends. This CDR3 has 16 amino acids. From germline, CDR1 is MGHRA and CDR2 YSYEKL. CDR3 protein: CASSQVTDSVLRVQYF. CDR3 in DNA: TGCGCCAGCAGCCAAGTTACGGACAGTGTCTTACGAGTGCAGTACTTC.

The V and J genes are TRBV30 and TRBJ1-2; TRBD1 matches 7 bases. This CDR3 has 19 residues. From germline, CDR1 is GTSNPN and CDR2 SVGIG (reference sequence). V gave up 8 bases and J gave up 0 bases; unmatched junction bases: 24. The CDR3 loop is CARSLYTGTARTANYGYTF. As DNA, the CDR3 is TGTGCCCGGTCACTCTACACCGGGACAGCACGAACAGCTAACTATGGCTACACCTTC.

V usage is TRBV21-1 and J usage is TRBJ2-1. TRBV21-1 is a recognized pseudogene. The CDR3 extends over 14 amino acids. Here the CDR3 DNA reads TGTGCCAGCATTGCCGGGCCCATATACAATGAGCAGTTCTTC. It translates to CASIAGPIYNEQFF.

This clone has only one observation. The genes are TRBV7-9 and TRBJ2-1; 9 positions agree with TRBD2. Germline lookup yields CDR1 SEHNR and CDR2 FQNEAQ (reference sequence). V lost 2 bases to trimming and J lost 3 bases; unmatched junction nucleotides: 2. The CDR3 is made up of 15 amino acids. CDR3 amino acids: CASSLLSGSYNEQFF. The CDR3 DNA is TGTGCCAGCAGCTTACTTAGCGGGAGCTACAATGAGCAGTTCTTC. Supplemented by reference TRBV7-9 and TRBJ2-1, the full variable domain reads DTGVSQNPRHKITKRGQNVTFRCDPISEHNRLYWYRQTLGQGPEFLTYFQNEAQLEKSRLLSDRFSAERPKGSFSTLEIQRTEQGDSAMYLCASSLLSGSYNEQFFGPGTRLTVL.

This rearrangement joins TRBV9 to TRBJ2-7; D possibly corresponds to TRBD2 (6 bases). This CDR3 has 13 residues. Germline CDR1 and CDR2: SGDLS and YYNGEE. Trimming shortened V by 2 bases and J by 2 bases, and 8 bases separated the two germline ends. The CDR3 nucleotides read TGTGCCAGCAGCGTTTCGGGGGCCTACGAGCAGTACTTC. Amino acid sequence: CASSVSGAYEQYF.

The genes are TRBV19 and TRBJ2-1; D is possibly TRBD2 (6 bases). The CDR3 is 15 amino acids. Looked up from germline, CDR1 is LNHDA and CDR2 is SQIVND (reference sequence). Trimming took 5 bases from V and 0 from J, leaving 11 bases between them. The CDR3 DNA sequence: TGTGCCAGTAGTGGTAGCGGAAGCTCCTACAATGAGCAGTTCTTC. Translating gives CASSGSGSSYNEQFF.

This sequence joins TRBV7-8 and TRBJ2-3; D is uncertain. V dropped 2 bases and J dropped 2 bases, with 11 bases sitting between them. This CDR3 region has 15 residues. From germline, CDR1 is SGHVS and CDR2 FQNEAQ. The CDR3 DNA reads as TGTGCCAGCAGCTTAATGGCTGGGGACACAGATACGCAGTATTTT. Encoded protein: CASSLMAGDTDTQYF.

In the case of this clone: A junction end diverges from the germline sequence, so it may reflect a read error. Other DNA sequences from this sample encode an identical CDR3 as well. The CDR3 here is CASSLAPDYEQYF. The CDR3 nucleotides read TGTGCTAGCAGCTTAGCCCCAGACTACGAGCAGTACTTC. V and J are TRBV7-7 and TRBJ2-7; D ambiguous. Per the germline V gene, CDR1 is SSHAT and CDR2 is FNYEAQ (reference sequence). The CDR3 consists of 13 residues.

This CDR3 is CASRGLAGGGEQYF. The CDR3 bases are TGTGCCAGCAGGGGACTAGCGGGAGGTGGCGAGCAGTACTTC. The chain couples TRBV2 to TRBJ2-7; 15 nucleotides line up with TRBD2. V shed 6 bases and J 6 bases; nucleotides not matched to a gene: 3. The length of the CDR3 is 14 residues. CDR1 and CDR2 from the germline V gene are SNHLY and FYNNEI.

As regards this clone: Other DNA sequences in this specimen translate into the identical CDR3. The rearrangement joins TRBV9 to TRBJ2-3, with D possibly being TRBD1 or TRBD2 (6 bases each). This CDR3 has 15 amino acids. Germline loops: CDR1 SGDLS, CDR2 YYNGEE. Trimming shortened V by 0 bases and J by 2 bases, and 10 bases separated the two germline ends. The CDR3 is CASSVAGADTDTQYF. CDR3 in DNA: TGTGCCAGCAGCGTAGCGGGGGCCGACACAGATACGCAGTATTTT.

The chain combines TRBV6-6 with TRBJ2-1; tentatively, D is TRBD2 (5 bases). This CDR3 has 14 residues. V dropped 4 bases and J dropped 4 bases, with 11 bases sitting between them. Germline-derived CDR1 and CDR2 are MNHNY and SVGAGI (reference sequence). The CDR3, as DNA: TGTGCCAGCAGTTCGTCTAGCTTGTACAATGAGCAGTTCTTC. This sequence encodes CASSSSSLYNEQFF.

This chain links TRBV6-5 with TRBJ2-1, with 7 bases identical to TRBD2. CDR3 size: 15 residues. The V gene end was trimmed by 1 base and the J gene end by 5 bases; junction bases not matched to a gene: 5. Per the germline V gene, CDR1 is MNHEY and CDR2 is SVGAGI. The CDR3 sequence: CASSYFEGGDNEQFF. In DNA, the CDR3 is TGTGCCAGCAGTTACTTCGAGGGAGGGGACAATGAGCAGTTCTTC.

The V and J genes are TRBV2 and TRBJ1-3; TRBD1 aligns across 9 bases. CDR1 and CDR2 from the germline V gene are SNHLY and FYNNEI. J lost 4 bases, V lost 5 bases, and 6 bases had no gene match. The CDR3 length is 15 residues. The CDR3 loop is CASSWTGDAGNTIYF. CDR3 DNA: TGTGCCAGCAGTTGGACAGGGGACGCAGGAAACACCATATATTTT.

This chain connects TRBV6-6 to TRBJ1-2; the D gene is possibly TRBD1 (6 bases). V shed 5 bases and J shed 3 bases, with 19 bases lying between them. This CDR3 has 16 amino acids. Per germline, CDR1 MNHNY and CDR2 SVGAGI (reference sequence). The CDR3 region has the DNA TGTGCCAGCAGTCTATCTCTACAGGGCAGTTACTATGGCTACACCTTC. Translating it yields CASSLSLQGSYYGYTF.

Note on this clone: Distinct nucleotide sequences in the sample also encode this CDR3. J is TRBJ2-1 and V is TRBV5-6, with D tentatively TRBD1 (5 bases). Trimming shortened V by 0 bases and J by 0 bases, and 10 bases separated the two germline ends. CDR1 SGHDT and CDR2 YYEEEE come from the germline V gene. CDR3 size: 16 residues. The CDR3 DNA reads TGTGCCAGCAGCTTGGGGGGCGGAAGCTCCTACAATGAGCAGTTCTTC. Encoded protein: CASSLGGGSSYNEQFF.

This chain uses TRBV9 with TRBJ2-7; tentative D call: TRBD1 (5 bases). The V gene lost 7 bases and the J gene lost 0 bases, with 14 bases spanning the gap. CDR3 length: 14 residues. CDR1 and CDR2 (germline): SGDLS, YYNGEE. The CDR3 here is CASAQTAISYEQYF. CDR3 sequence (DNA): TGTGCCAGCGCCCAGACAGCGATCTCCTACGAGCAGTACTTC.

This clone has only one observation. V usage is TRBV30 and J usage is TRBJ2-3; D unclear. V lost 5 bases and J 0 bases, leaving 9 bases between the germline ends. From germline, CDR1 is GTSNPN and CDR2 SVGIG (reference sequence). The CDR3 runs 13 residues. This chain's CDR3 is CAWGGVSTDTQYF. The DNA of the CDR3 is TGTGCCTGGGGTGGGGTAAGCACAGATACGCAGTATTTT.

The chain joins TRBV5-1 to TRBJ2-3, with a possible D match to TRBD2 (6 bases). The germline gives CDR1 SGHRS, CDR2 YFSETQ. With 5 bases removed from V and 2 bases from J, the gap between germline ends came to 12 bases. This CDR3 contains 14 residues. In DNA form, the CDR3 reads TGCGCCAGCAGTTCGGACTACTACACAGATACGCAGTATTTT. Translation: CASSSDYYTDTQYF. Filled out from reference TRBV5-1 and TRBJ2-3, the complete variable domain reads KAGVTQTPRYLIKTRGQQVTLSCSPISGHRSVSWYQQTPGQGLQFLFEYFSETQRNKGNFPGRFSGRQFSNSRSEMNVSTLELGDSALYLCASSSDYYTDTQYFGPGTRLTVL.

Only one count was recorded for this clone. The V call is TRBV4-1, the J call TRBJ2-4; D gene uncertain. Trimming shortened V by 4 bases and J by 2 bases, and 3 bases separated the two germline ends. CDR1 MGHRA and CDR2 YSYEKL come from the germline V gene. This CDR3 comprises 12 residues. The CDR3 DNA reads TGCGCCAGCAGCCCCTCCAAAAACATTCAGTACTTC. Protein: CASSPSKNIQYF.

The CDR3 region has the DNA TGTGCCAGCAGCCTCCGACCCCACCCTGAAAAACTGTTTTTT. This translates into CASSLRPHPEKLFF. The chain couples TRBV5-6 to TRBJ1-4, with unresolved D. This CDR3 is built from 14 residues. Trimming shortened V by 4 bases and J by 7 bases, and 14 bases separated the two germline ends. Germline V gives CDR1 SGHDT, CDR2 YYEEEE. Full variable domain (outside the CDR3, taken from reference TRBV5-6 and TRBJ1-4): DAGVTQSPTHLIKTRGQQVTLRCSPKSGHDTVSWYQQALGQGPQFIFQYYEEEERQRGNFPDRFSGHQFPNYSSELNVNALLLGDSALYLCASSLRPHPEKLFFGSGTQLSVL.

As to this clone: Other DNA sequences in the same sample also yield this CDR3. The chain carries TRBV30 and TRBJ1-1; tentative D call: TRBD1 (6 bases). Trimming took off 0 bases at V and 5 bases at J, with 10 bases between the two ends. Germline lookup yields CDR1 GTSNPN and CDR2 SVGIG (reference sequence). CDR3 length: 13 amino acids. The CDR3 bases are TGTGCCTGGAGTGTAGGGGGGGGAACTGAAGCTTTCTTT. As protein: CAWSVGGGTEAFF.

The table lists this clone with a few counts. J is TRBJ2-5 and V is TRBV19, with no clear D. V lost 3 bases to trimming and J lost 1 base, with 9 bases between them. Per the germline V gene, CDR1 is LNHDA and CDR2 is SQIVND (reference sequence). The CDR3 runs to 14 residues. CDR3 DNA sequence: TGTGCCAGTAGTATGTTAGGATTCCAAGAGACCCAGTACTTC. It translates to CASSMLGFQETQYF.

On this clone itself: This same CDR3 is encoded by further DNA sequences in the sample. V usage is TRBV27 and J usage is TRBJ1-1; D possibly corresponds to TRBD1 (6 bases). Per germline, CDR1 MNHEY and CDR2 SMNVEV (reference sequence). V gave up 6 bases and J gave up 5 bases, with 13 bases separating them. This CDR3 has 13 residues. The CDR3 coding sequence is TGTGCCAGCAGCTTTGGGGGGCGGACTGAAGCTTTCTTT. Translation: CASSFGGRTEAFF.

The chain recombines TRBV5-6 with TRBJ2-1, with TRBD2 identical over 9 bases. The CDR3 runs 14 residues. Germline lookup yields CDR1 SGHDT and CDR2 YYEEEE. V shed 4 bases, J shed 10 bases, and the junction held 9 bases outside the gene matches. CDR3 loop: CASSPLGTSLEQFF. The CDR3 DNA sequence: TGTGCCAGCAGCCCTCTTGGGACTAGCCTGGAGCAGTTCTTC.

This clone was recorded once. The chain employs TRBV28 and TRBJ2-7; D gene uncertain. The CDR3 length is 13 residues. V was cut by 2 bases and J by 2 bases, with 7 bases left in between. CDR1 is MDHEN and CDR2 is SYDVKM in the germline V gene. DNA for the CDR3: TGTGCCAGCAGTTTAATGGGAACCTACGAGCAGTACTTC. It translates to CASSLMGTYEQYF.

A single count supports this clone. The chain has TRBV7-2 and TRBJ2-7; possibly TRBD1 or TRBD2 for D (5 bases each). Germline-derived CDR1 and CDR2 are SGHTA and FQGNSA. Trimming left V 3 bases short and J 4 bases short, with 16 bases between. This CDR3 is built from 15 residues. CDR3 nucleotides: TGTGCCAGCAGCTTCTTCTTCGGGACGAATTACGAGCAGTACTTC. It is translated as CASSFFFGTNYEQYF. Combining the CDR3 with reference TRBV7-2 and TRBJ2-7 gives the whole variable domain GAGVSQSPSNKVTEKGKDVELRCDPISGHTALYWYRQSLGQGLEFLIYFQGNSAPDKSGLPSDRFSAERTGGSVSTLTIQRTQQEDSAVYLCASSFFFGTNYEQYFGPGTRLTVT.

The CDR3 nucleotides read TGTGCCAGCAAGGTAGGGGGCGCGTCCTACGAGCAGTACTTC. It encodes CASKVGGASYEQYF. The chain employs TRBV6-1 and TRBJ2-7, with 7 bases matching TRBD1. Trimming took 7 bases from V and 1 from J; bases not matched to a gene: 7. This CDR3 spans 14 amino acids. Looked up from germline, CDR1 is MNHNS and CDR2 is SASEGT.